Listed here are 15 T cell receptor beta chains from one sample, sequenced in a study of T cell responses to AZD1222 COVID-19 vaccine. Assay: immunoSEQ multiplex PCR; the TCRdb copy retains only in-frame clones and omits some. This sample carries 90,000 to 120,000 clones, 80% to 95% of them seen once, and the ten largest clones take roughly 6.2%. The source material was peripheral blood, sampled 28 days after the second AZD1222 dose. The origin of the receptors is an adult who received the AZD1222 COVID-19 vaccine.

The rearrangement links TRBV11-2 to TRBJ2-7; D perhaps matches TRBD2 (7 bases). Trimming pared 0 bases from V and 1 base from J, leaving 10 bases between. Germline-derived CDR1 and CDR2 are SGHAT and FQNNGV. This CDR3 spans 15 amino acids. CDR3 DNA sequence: TGTGCCAGCAGCTTAGAAGGGGGGGTGTCCTACGAGCAGTACTTC. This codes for CASSLEGGVSYEQYF.

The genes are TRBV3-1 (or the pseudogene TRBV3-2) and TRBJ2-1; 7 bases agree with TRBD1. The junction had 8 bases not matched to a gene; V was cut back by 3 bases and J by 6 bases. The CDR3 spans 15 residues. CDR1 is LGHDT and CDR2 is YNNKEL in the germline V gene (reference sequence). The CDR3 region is CASSHTRDSSNEQFF. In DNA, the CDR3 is TGTGCCAGCAGCCATACCCGGGACAGTAGCAATGAGCAGTTCTTC.

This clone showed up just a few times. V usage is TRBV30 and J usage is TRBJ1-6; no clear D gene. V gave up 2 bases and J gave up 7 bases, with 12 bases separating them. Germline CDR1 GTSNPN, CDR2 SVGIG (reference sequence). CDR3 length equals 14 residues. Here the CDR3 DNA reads TGTGCCTGGAGTCAGGCGCTCGAGAATTCACCCCTCCACTTT. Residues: CAWSQALENSPLHF.

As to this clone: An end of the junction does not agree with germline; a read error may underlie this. This CDR3 is CASKGNSNNEQFF. The CDR3, as DNA: TGTGCCAGCAAAGGTAACTCCAACAATGAGCAGTTCTTC. This chain uses TRBV2 with TRBJ2-1; D uncertain. The CDR3 has 13 amino acids. Germline-derived CDR1 and CDR2 are SNHLY and FYNNEI.

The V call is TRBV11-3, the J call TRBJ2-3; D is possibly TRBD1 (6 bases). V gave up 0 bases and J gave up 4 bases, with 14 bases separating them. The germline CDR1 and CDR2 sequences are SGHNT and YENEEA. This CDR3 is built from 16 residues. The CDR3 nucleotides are TGTGCCAGCAGCTTAGATAGTACAGGGATCGCAGATACGCAGTATTTT. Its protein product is CASSLDSTGIADTQYF.

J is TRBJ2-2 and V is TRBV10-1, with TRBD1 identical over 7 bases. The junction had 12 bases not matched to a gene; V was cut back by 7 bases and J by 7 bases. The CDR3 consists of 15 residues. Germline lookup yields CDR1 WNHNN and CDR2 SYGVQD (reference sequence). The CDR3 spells CASKRDRANGGELFF. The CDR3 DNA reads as TGCGCCAGCAAACGTGACAGGGCCAACGGCGGGGAGCTGTTTTTT.

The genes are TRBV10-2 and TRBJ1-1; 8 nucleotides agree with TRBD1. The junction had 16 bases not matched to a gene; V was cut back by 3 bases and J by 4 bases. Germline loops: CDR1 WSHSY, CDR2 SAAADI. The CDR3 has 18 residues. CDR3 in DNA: TGCGCCAGCAGTGAAGCCCCAGGGGGCACAGCTGAAAGCACTGAAGCTTTCTTT. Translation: CASSEAPGGTAESTEAFF.

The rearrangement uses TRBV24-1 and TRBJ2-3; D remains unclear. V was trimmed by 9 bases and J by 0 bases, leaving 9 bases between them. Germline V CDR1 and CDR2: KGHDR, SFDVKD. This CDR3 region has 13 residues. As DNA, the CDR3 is TGTGCCACCCGAGAGTCAAGCACAGATACGCAGTATTTT. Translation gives CATRESSTDTQYF.

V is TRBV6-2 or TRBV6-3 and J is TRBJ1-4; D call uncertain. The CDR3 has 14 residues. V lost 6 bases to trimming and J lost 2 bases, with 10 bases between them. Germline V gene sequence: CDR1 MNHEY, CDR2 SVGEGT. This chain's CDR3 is CASRPPSTNEKLFF. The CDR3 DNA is TGTGCCAGCAGGCCTCCAAGTACTAATGAAAAACTGTTTTTT.

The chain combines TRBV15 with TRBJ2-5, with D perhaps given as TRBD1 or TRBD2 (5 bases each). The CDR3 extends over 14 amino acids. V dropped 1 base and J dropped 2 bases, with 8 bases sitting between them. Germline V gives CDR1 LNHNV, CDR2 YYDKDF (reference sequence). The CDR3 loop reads CATSRGDPQETQYF. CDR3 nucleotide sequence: TGTGCCACCAGCAGAGGGGACCCTCAAGAGACCCAGTACTTC.

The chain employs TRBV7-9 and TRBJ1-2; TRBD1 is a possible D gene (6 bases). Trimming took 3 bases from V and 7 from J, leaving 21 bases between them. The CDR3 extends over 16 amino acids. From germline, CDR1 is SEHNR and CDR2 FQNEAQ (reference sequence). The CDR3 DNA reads TGTGCCAGCAGCTTCTCCTTCTCTCCAGGGGTAACTGGCTACACCTTC. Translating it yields CASSFSFSPGVTGYTF.

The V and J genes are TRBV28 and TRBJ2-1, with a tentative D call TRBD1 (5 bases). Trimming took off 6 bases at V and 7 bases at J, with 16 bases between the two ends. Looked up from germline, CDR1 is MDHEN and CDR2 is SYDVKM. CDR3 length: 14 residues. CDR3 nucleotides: TGTGCCAGCAGAGGGGTTTACCCCACTAATGAGCAGTTCTTC. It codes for CASRGVYPTNEQFF.

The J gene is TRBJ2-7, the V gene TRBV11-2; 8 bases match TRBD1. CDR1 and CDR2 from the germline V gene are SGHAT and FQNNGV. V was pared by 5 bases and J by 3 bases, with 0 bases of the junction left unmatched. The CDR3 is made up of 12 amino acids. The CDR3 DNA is TGTGCCAGCAGCACAGGGGGCTACGAGCAGTACTTC. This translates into CASSTGGYEQYF.

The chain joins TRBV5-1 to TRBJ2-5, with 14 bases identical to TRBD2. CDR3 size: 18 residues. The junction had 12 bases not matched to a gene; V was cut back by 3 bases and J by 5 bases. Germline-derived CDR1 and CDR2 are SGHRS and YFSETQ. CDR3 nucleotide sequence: TGCGCCAGCAGCTATTACCCGGGACTAGCGGGGGCCGGGGAGACCCAGTACTTC. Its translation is CASSYYPGLAGAGETQYF.

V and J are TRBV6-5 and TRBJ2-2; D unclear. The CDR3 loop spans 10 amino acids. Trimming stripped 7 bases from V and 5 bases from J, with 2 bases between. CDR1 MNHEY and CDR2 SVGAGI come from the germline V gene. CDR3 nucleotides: TGTGCCAGCAAGACCGGGGAGCTGTTTTTT. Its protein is CASKTGELFF.